This T cell receptor beta chain was profiled in a study of blood T cell repertoires in COVID-19. The data were produced by immunoSEQ multiplex PCR, yet TCRdb's version contains in-frame clones alone and is incomplete. The data contain 200,000 to 250,000 clones, roughly 89% of them singletons. The CDR3 extends over 14 amino acids. The germline gives CDR1 LNHDA, CDR2 SQIVND (reference sequence). V was shortened by 2 bases and J by 7 bases, with 9 bases between the two germline ends. The gene calls are TRBV19 and TRBJ2-6; possibly TRBD1 for D (5 bases). This receptor was taken from a young woman who had recovered from COVID-19. Material for sequencing was PBMCs or T cells enriched from blood (not recorded which). The CDR3 loop reads CASSITRVANVLTF. In DNA, the CDR3 is TGTGCCAGTAGTATAACCAGGGTCGCCAACGTCCTGACTTTC.